The next 14 T cell receptor beta chains were all read from a single sample in a study of T cell responses to AZD1222 COVID-19 vaccine. Here immunoSEQ multiplex PCR was the method, and the copy in TCRdb shows in-frame clones only, minus some. Of 80,000 or so clones detected, nearly 90% appear once; the ten largest clones hold over 1.2%. The sequencing here drew on peripheral blood, taken on day 0 of AZD1222 vaccination. The origin of the receptors is an adult in good health.

The V gene is TRBV7-2, the J gene TRBJ1-1; D remains unclear. The V gene's germline CDR1 is SGHTA and CDR2 FQGNSA. This CDR3 is 13 amino acids long. Trimming stripped 3 bases from V and 1 base from J, with 6 bases between. The CDR3 here is CASSLSGNTEAFF. The DNA of the CDR3 is TGTGCCAGCAGCTTGTCGGGGAACACTGAAGCTTTCTTT.

J is TRBJ2-5 and V is TRBV3-1 (or the pseudogene TRBV3-2); 13 bases match TRBD2. This CDR3 comprises 16 residues. Trimming removed 4 bases from V and 2 bases from J; junction bases left unmatched: 4. CDR1 is LGHDT and CDR2 is YNNKEL in the germline V gene (reference sequence). The CDR3 sequence is CASSPGTSGTQETQYF. The CDR3 region has the DNA TGTGCCAGCAGCCCGGGGACTAGCGGGACACAAGAGACCCAGTACTTC.

The rearrangement links TRBV25-1 to TRBJ2-5, with a tentative D call TRBD1 (5 bases). The germline gives CDR1 MGHDK, CDR2 SYGVNS. The length of the CDR3 is 16 residues. The V gene lost 6 bases and the J gene lost 2 bases, with 19 bases spanning the gap. DNA of the CDR3: TGTGCCAGCAGGGGGCCCCAGGGCGACGAACAAGAGACCCAGTACTTC. It specifies CASRGPQGDEQETQYF.

This rearrangement joins TRBV5-6 to TRBJ1-1; a weak D match, TRBD1 (6 bases). The CDR3 extends over 16 amino acids. CDR1 and CDR2 (germline): SGHDT, YYEEEE. Trimming left V 0 bases short and J 0 bases short, with 12 bases between. CDR3 nucleotide sequence: TGTGCCAGCAGCTTGGACCAGGGGCTGGTGAACACTGAAGCTTTCTTT. Its translation: CASSLDQGLVNTEAFF.

J is TRBJ1-2 and V is TRBV2, with a tentative D call TRBD1 (5 bases). The V gene lost 1 base and the J gene lost 4 bases, with 10 bases spanning the gap. CDR3 length: 14 residues. The germline V gene encodes CDR1 SNHLY and CDR2 FYNNEI. The CDR3 here is CASSEGDGIYGYTF. In DNA form, the CDR3 reads TGTGCCAGCAGTGAAGGGGACGGAATCTATGGCTACACCTTC.

This clone was seen a handful of times. The rearrangement uses TRBV9 and TRBJ2-2, with D unresolved. The CDR3 extends over 14 amino acids. Germline assignment: CDR1 SGDLS and CDR2 YYNGEE. The V gene lost 4 bases and the J gene lost 8 bases, with 15 bases spanning the gap. CDR3 residues: CASSPPVASGELFF. The DNA of the CDR3 is TGTGCCAGCAGCCCCCCGGTGGCGTCTGGGGAGCTGTTTTTT.

V and J are TRBV9 and TRBJ1-1, with D possibly TRBD1 on 6 matching bases. The germline V and J ends were trimmed by 2 bases and 3 bases, with 11 bases remaining between them. CDR3 length: 14 residues. Germline CDR1 reads SGDLS; CDR2 reads YYNGEE. The CDR3 sequence is CASSVTGSDTEAFF. CDR3 coding DNA: TGTGCCAGCAGCGTTACAGGGTCGGACACTGAAGCTTTCTTT.

This clone was observed a handful of times. This chain connects TRBV27 to TRBJ1-2, with 9 bases aligning to TRBD1. The trim removed 6 bases at V and 3 bases at J, leaving 5 bases unmatched. The germline V gene has CDR1 MNHEY and CDR2 SMNVEV (reference sequence). The CDR3 runs 14 residues. For the CDR3, the DNA is TGTGCCAGCAGCCGGGACAGGGTCGACTATGGCTACACCTTC. Residues: CASSRDRVDYGYTF.

The rearrangement links TRBV6-5 to TRBJ1-4; tentatively, D is TRBD1 (5 bases). The CDR3 contains 15 residues. V was shortened by 5 bases and J by 7 bases, with 17 bases between the two germline ends. Germline loops: CDR1 MNHEY, CDR2 SVGAGI. CDR3 protein: CASSTQGAAVEKLFF. The DNA for the CDR3 is TGTGCCAGCAGTACCCAAGGGGCAGCGGTTGAAAAACTGTTTTTT.

The chain has TRBV18 and TRBJ2-1; the match to TRBD2 covers 10 bases. The ends lost 3 bases at V and 8 bases at J; junction bases unmatched: 7. The length of the CDR3 is 15 residues. Germline CDR1 KGHSH, CDR2 LQKENI. The CDR3 coding sequence is TGTGCCAGCTCACCCGGCCTAGCGGGAGAGCATGAGCAGTTCTTC. Its protein product is CASSPGLAGEHEQFF.

This clone was counted only a few times. The chain employs TRBV5-1 and TRBJ2-3; 8 bases match TRBD1. CDR3 length equals 17 residues. The V and J ends lost 3 bases and 5 bases, in that order; junction bases with no gene match: 14. The germline CDR1 and CDR2 sequences are SGHRS and YFSETQ. The CDR3 loop reads CASSYTSGGLELDTQYF. In nucleotides, the CDR3 is TGCGCCAGCAGCTATACCTCAGGGGGCCTGGAGTTAGATACGCAGTATTTT.

V usage is TRBV5-1 and J usage is TRBJ1-3; tentatively, D is TRBD1 (6 bases). The germline V gene encodes CDR1 SGHRS and CDR2 YFSETQ. The CDR3 is 15 residues long. V was shortened by 4 bases and J by 0 bases, with 11 bases between the two germline ends. DNA for the CDR3: TGCGCCAGCAGCCGTGGGGACATCTCTGGAAACACCATATATTTT. Its protein is CASSRGDISGNTIYF.

The genes are TRBV19 and TRBJ1-5; no clear D. Germline assignment: CDR1 LNHDA and CDR2 SQIVND (reference sequence). The CDR3 consists of 13 residues. Trimming pared 10 bases from V and 0 bases from J, leaving 10 bases between. DNA for the CDR3: TGTGCCACCCGGCGGTATAGCAATCAGCCCCAGCATTTT. This translates into CATRRYSNQPQHF.

The chain employs TRBV12-3 or TRBV12-4 and TRBJ2-1; D perhaps matches TRBD2 (5 bases). This CDR3 has 13 residues. The V end lost 7 bases, the J end lost 8 bases, and 15 bases lay between the germline ends. The CDR3 DNA sequence: TGTGCCAGCAAAATTGGGAGCAGCGATGAGCAGTTCTTC. Protein product: CASKIGSSDEQFF.